These T cell receptor beta chains were read from a single sample in a study of control samples from healthy donors and cancer patients. This table comes from immunoSEQ multiplex PCR, and its TCRdb copy is limited to in-frame clones, with some not included. The data hold over 2,500 clones, with around 94% observed a single time. Material for sequencing was PBMCs. The receptors shown here come from a man between 65 and 79 years old with lung cancer. CDR3s include the opening cysteine and the closing phenylalanine or tryptophan.

TRBJ1-6 TRBV25-1 CASSEQGPPYNSPLHF
TRBJ2-1 TRBV5-4 CASSLRGFEQFF
TRBJ1-5 TRBV15 CATSRDGGQQPQHF
TRBJ1-1 TRBV20-1 CSARRAAEAFF
TRBJ1-2 TRBV10-3 CAISESQTGGKRYTF
TRBJ1-4 TRBV6-5 CASTAPGPNEKLFF
TRBJ1-1 TRBV5-1 CASSLVRGDNTEAFF
TRBJ2-4 TRBV11-1 CASSLGQGAGDIQYF
TRBJ2-5 TRBV30 CAWSKDRGETQYF
TRBJ2-7 TRBV19 CASSILDTPEQYF
TRBJ2-3 TRBV4-1 CASSQVAGSSTDTQYF
TRBJ2-2 TRBV2 CASSGSQLAGGLVGTGELFF
TRBJ2-1 TRBV24-1 CATSDFGLANEQFF
TRBJ1-1 TRBV27 CASSFLINTEAFF
TRBJ1-5 TRBV6-5 CASSYGYNSNQPQHF
TRBJ2-3 TRBV15 CATSRGRYSTDTQYF
TRBJ1-2 TRBV7-9 CASSLASRFHTF
TRBJ1-1 TRBV9 CASSSRSVREAFF
TRBJ1-2 TRBV29-1 CSVDWADFGYGYTF
TRBJ1-5 TRBV12-5 CASGPGVSNQPQHF
TRBJ2-2 TRBV19 CASSTGQDTGELFF
TRBJ1-1 TRBV4-2 CASYITGGEAFF
TRBJ1-2 TRBV3-1/TRBV3-2 CASSQQGYGYTF
TRBJ1-5 TRBV5-8 CASSLSDRVVGQPQHF
TRBJ1-2 TRBV6-6 CASSYDPGQGAGYTF
TRBJ1-5 TRBV12-3/TRBV12-4 CASSLGGTQPQHF
TRBJ1-5 TRBV15 CATSGNRVGSQPQHF
TRBJ1-2 TRBV11-2 CASSLDQTAYGYTF
TRBJ2-6 TRBV19 CASSIRGTESSGANVLTF
TRBJ2-7 TRBV30 CAWGGTGGYYEQYF
TRBJ1-5 TRBV11-2 CASSDGTGHQPQHF
TRBJ1-5 TRBV28 CASSLSSGGSNQPQHF
TRBJ2-7 TRBV6-5 CASNLQGNHEQYF
TRBJ2-2 TRBV3-1/TRBV3-2 CAIRRPNTGELFF
TRBJ1-1 TRBV6-2/TRBV6-3 CASSYRGGVIMNTEAFF
TRBJ2-1 TRBV13 CASSRSRSGGANEQFF
TRBJ1-1 TRBV7-9 CASSATGGGFEAFF
TRBJ2-3 TRBV24-1 CATSGVGGGSTDTQYF
TRBJ2-7 TRBV3-1/TRBV3-2 CASSPSRLLRGNEQYF
TRBJ2-2 TRBV9 CASSVAIGTGAGELFF
TRBJ2-5 TRBV21-1 CASSKTYRETQYF
TRBJ1-1 TRBV11-2 CASRFQNTEAFF
TRBJ1-2 TRBV7-9 CASSSGQGPPRGYTF
TRBJ2-7 TRBV30 CAWSDGVTYEQYF
TRBJ2-3 TRBV6-5 CATAPRGARDTQYF
TRBJ2-7 TRBV28 CASSSVRVSYEQYF
TRBJ1-5 TRBV18 CASSPPPGMGQPQHF
TRBJ2-2 TRBV9 CASSVVVGGTGELFF
TRBJ1-5 TRBV30 CAWSRWGNGQPQHF
TRBJ1-2 TRBV13 CASSSRAYGYTF
TRBJ2-3 TRBV6-1 CASSEVWLAGAAGDTQYF
TRBJ2-2 TRBV6-5 CASKRDTRNTGELFF
TRBJ2-1 TRBV14 CASSPLGLAGDNEQFF
TRBJ2-1 TRBV18 CASSPYTSGGHRGLLYNEQFF
TRBJ2-3 TRBV7-2 CASSSRLGGTDTQYF
TRBJ1-5 TRBV4-2 CASSQEQVQPQHF
TRBJ2-1 TRBV10-2 CASSEGLAGGSNEQFF
TRBJ1-1 TRBV16 CASSQEGNVNTEAFF
TRBJ1-5 TRBV19 CASVHRVRRGMGQPQHF
TRBJ1-2 TRBV19 CASIQGAGRGGYTF